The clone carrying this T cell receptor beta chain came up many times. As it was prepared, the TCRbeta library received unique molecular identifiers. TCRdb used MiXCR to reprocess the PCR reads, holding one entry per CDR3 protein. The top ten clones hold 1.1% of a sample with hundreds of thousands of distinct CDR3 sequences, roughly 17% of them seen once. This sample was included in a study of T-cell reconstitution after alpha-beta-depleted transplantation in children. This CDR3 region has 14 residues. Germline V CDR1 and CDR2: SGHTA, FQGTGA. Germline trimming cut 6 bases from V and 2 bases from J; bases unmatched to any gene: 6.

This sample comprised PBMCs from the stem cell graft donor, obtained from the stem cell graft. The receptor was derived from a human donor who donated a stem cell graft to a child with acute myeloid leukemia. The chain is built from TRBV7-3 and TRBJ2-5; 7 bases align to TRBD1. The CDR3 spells CASSLTGAQETQYF. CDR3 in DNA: TGTGCCAGCAGTCTAACAGGGGCGCAAGAGACCCAGTACTTC. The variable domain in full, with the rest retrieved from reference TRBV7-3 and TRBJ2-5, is GAGVSQTPSNKVTEKGKYVELRCDPISGHTALYWYRQSLGQGPEFLIYFQGTGAADDSGLPNDRFFAVRPEGSVSTLKIQRTERGDSAVYLCASSLTGAQETQYFGPGTRLLVL.